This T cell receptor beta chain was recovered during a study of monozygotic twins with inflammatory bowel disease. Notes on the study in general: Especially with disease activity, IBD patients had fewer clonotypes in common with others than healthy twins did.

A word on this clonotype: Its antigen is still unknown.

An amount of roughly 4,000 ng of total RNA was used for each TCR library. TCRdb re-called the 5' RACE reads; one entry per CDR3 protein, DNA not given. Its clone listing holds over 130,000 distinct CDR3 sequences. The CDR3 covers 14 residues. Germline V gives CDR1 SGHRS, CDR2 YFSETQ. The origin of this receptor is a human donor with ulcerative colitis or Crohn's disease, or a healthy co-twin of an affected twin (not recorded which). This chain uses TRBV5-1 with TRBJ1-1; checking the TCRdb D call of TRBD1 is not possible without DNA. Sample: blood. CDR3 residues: CASIKGQGNTEAFF.